These 4 T cell receptor beta chains were all obtained from the same sample, sequenced in a study of T-cell memory formation after mild COVID-19. TCRdb analysed the 5' RACE reads with MiXCR anew, one entry per CDR3 protein. The data contain over 500,000 distinct CDR3 sequences, approximately 15% of them singletons. Sample: PBMCs or a T cell subset sorted from them (not recorded which). The receptors originated from an adult woman who had mild COVID-19 (a few samples of this study predate the infection). Cell type and time point are not known.

This clonotype was recorded a few times. The junction does not match germline at one end; this may be a read error. The V call is TRBV12-3 or TRBV12-4, the J call TRBJ2-3, with unresolved D. The CDR3 is 15 residues long. CDR3 nucleotide sequence: TGTGCCAGCAGCTTAGACGGGTTCGGCACAGATACGCAGTATTTT. Its translation: CASSLDGFGTDTQYF.

The chain couples TRBV2 to TRBJ1-6; D is uncertain. The V end was cut by 1 base, the J end by 0 bases, with 1 base between. From germline, CDR1 is SNHLY and CDR2 FYNNEI. The CDR3 runs to 14 residues. This CDR3 reads CASSEGSYNSPLHF. As DNA, the CDR3 is TGTGCCAGCAGTGAAGGCTCCTATAATTCACCCCTCCACTTT.

The chain is built from TRBV6-5 and TRBJ2-6; TRBD2 agrees at 7 bases. This CDR3 has 14 residues. CDR1 is MNHEY and CDR2 is SVGAGI in the germline V gene. Trimming at V came to 7 bases and at J to 2 bases, leaving 2 bases not matched to a gene. The CDR3 spells CASTSGAGANVLTF. In DNA form, the CDR3 reads TGTGCCAGCACTAGCGGCGCTGGGGCCAACGTCCTGACTTTC.

The chain carries TRBV19 and TRBJ2-7; 7 nucleotides align to TRBD2. V trimming: 4 bases; J trimming: 1 base; junction bases outside the gene matches: 7. The CDR3 runs 15 residues. Germline assignment: CDR1 LNHDA and CDR2 SQIVND (reference sequence). The chain's CDR3 is CASSREGTTSYEQYF. In DNA, the CDR3 is TGTGCCAGTAGTAGGGAGGGCACTACATCCTACGAGCAGTACTTC.